The 18 T cell receptor beta chains presented below share a single source sample, sequenced in a study of human T cells and chemical hapten exposure. Specified time point: pre-sensitization, week 0. Treatment given: therapeutic diphenylcyclopropenone sensitization with weekly scalp DPC. TCRdb used MiXCR to reprocess the RACE reads, holding one entry per CDR3 protein. The sample yields under 300,000 distinct CDR3 sequences, almost 8% seen once. This specimen was whole blood, taken in connection with sensitization to the hapten diphenylcyclopropenone (DPC). The receptors come from a man between 18 and 35 years old with alopecia areata. Some clones in this sample may be carry-over from other donors' samples.

Regarding this clonotype: This may be a read error: a much more frequent sequence differs by one nucleotide. The rearrangement uses TRBV11-2 and TRBJ2-3; no firm D call. From germline, CDR1 is SGHAT and CDR2 FQNNGV. The CDR3 is 14 amino acids. The CDR3 nucleotides read TGTGGCAGCAGCTTAGATGCGTTCGCAGATACGCAGTATTTT. Its translation: CGSSLDAFADTQYF.

The chain links TRBV7-9 to TRBJ2-2; D tentatively reads TRBD1 or TRBD2 (5 bases each). In germline, CDR1 is SEHNR, CDR2 FQNEAQ (reference sequence). Trimming removed 5 bases at V and 2 bases at J, with 12 bases between. CDR3 size: 15 residues. The CDR3 sequence: CASSPGTDNTGELFF. The CDR3 region has the DNA TGTGCCAGCAGCCCGGGGACGGATAACACCGGGGAGCTGTTTTTT.

This clonotype was recorded many times. The gene calls are TRBV20-1 and TRBJ2-2; 7 nucleotides align to TRBD1. V dropped 5 bases and J dropped 5; count of bases not matched to a gene: 5. This CDR3 is built from 13 residues. Per germline, CDR1 DFQATT and CDR2 SNEGSKA (reference sequence). This chain's CDR3 is CSARQGGTGELFF. CDR3 in DNA: TGCAGTGCTCGACAGGGTGGTACCGGGGAGCTGTTTTTT.

The V call is TRBV7-9, the J call TRBJ1-2; D is possibly TRBD1 (5 bases). Trimming shortened V by 7 bases and J by 6 bases, and 15 bases separated the two germline ends. There are 13 residues in the CDR3. Germline values: CDR1 SEHNR, CDR2 FQNEAQ (reference sequence). In nucleotides, the CDR3 is TGTGCCAGCACCCTAAGGGGCGGCGATGGCTACACCTTC. This translates into CASTLRGGDGYTF.

This clonotype was seen ten or more times. CDR3 coding DNA: TGTGCCATCAGTGAGGGTTCTATAAGCAATCAGCCCCAGCATTTT. Encoded protein: CAISEGSISNQPQHF. The chain recombines TRBV10-3 with TRBJ1-5; D not resolved. The V gene lost 2 bases and the J gene lost 1 base, with 9 bases spanning the gap. This CDR3 is 15 amino acids long. Germline values: CDR1 ENHRY, CDR2 SYGVKD.

The rearrangement links TRBV6-5 to TRBJ2-1; D is perhaps TRBD1 (6 bases). CDR1 is MNHEY and CDR2 is SVGAGI in the germline V gene. The ends were cut back, 3 bases at V and 1 base at J, with 7 bases in the middle. CDR3 length: 14 residues. This CDR3 reads CASSYTGSYNEQFF. CDR3 in DNA: TGTGCCAGCAGTTATACAGGGTCCTACAATGAGCAGTTCTTC.

Only a few counts were recorded for this clonotype. CDR3 region: CSARDLFLRNTEAFF. CDR3 sequence (DNA): TGCAGTGCTAGAGATCTATTCTTGCGCAACACTGAAGCTTTCTTT. V gene TRBV20-1 combines with J gene TRBJ1-1, with D unclear. Germline V lookup: CDR1 DFQATT, CDR2 SNEGSKA (reference sequence). The CDR3 totals 15 residues. The V gene lost 0 bases and the J gene lost 2 bases, with 13 bases spanning the gap.

This sequence joins TRBV12-3 or TRBV12-4 and TRBJ1-1; 9 nucleotides line up with TRBD1. J gave up 1 base and V 4 bases, and 7 bases lay outside the gene matches. CDR3 length: 16 amino acids. CDR3 region: CASSYGTGKGNTEAFF. The CDR3 nucleotides are TGTGCCAGCAGTTACGGGACAGGGAAGGGGAACACTGAAGCTTTCTTT.

This clonotype occurred a few times. The chain has TRBV20-1 and TRBJ1-2; D is uncertain. The CDR3 is made up of 13 amino acids. V dropped 1 base and J dropped 0 bases, with 6 bases sitting between them. Germline CDR1 reads DFQATT; CDR2 reads SNEGSKA (reference sequence). CDR3 region: CSARVAANYGYTF. CDR3 nucleotide sequence: TGCAGTGCTAGAGTGGCAGCTAACTATGGCTACACCTTC.

The J gene is TRBJ1-4, the V gene TRBV7-8; possibly TRBD1 for D (6 bases). This CDR3 has 15 amino acids. Germline V gene sequence: CDR1 SGHVS, CDR2 FQNEAQ. Trimming stripped 2 bases from V and 3 bases from J, with 10 bases between. The CDR3 protein is CASSLKGGPNEKLFF. The CDR3 bases are TGTGCCAGCAGCTTAAAAGGGGGTCCTAATGAAAAACTGTTTTTT.

This clonotype showed up just a few times. The genes are TRBV20-1 and TRBJ2-3; 12 bases fit TRBD2. The CDR3 has 17 residues. Per the germline V gene, CDR1 is DFQATT and CDR2 is SNEGSKA (reference sequence). Unmatched junction bases numbered 9, after V lost 3 bases and J lost 2 bases. The CDR3 nucleotides read TGCAGTGCTAGTAGTCTAGCGGGGGGGCAAATCACAGATACGCAGTATTTT. It yields the protein CSASSLAGGQITDTQYF.

In its sample, this clonotype was seen a few times. The V gene is TRBV12-3 or TRBV12-4, the J gene TRBJ2-2; 9 bases map to TRBD2. The CDR3 has 16 amino acids. V shed 1 base, J shed 6 bases, and the junction held 6 bases outside the gene matches. As DNA, the CDR3 is TGTGCCAGCAGTTTAGTCCGGACTAGCGTGGCCGGGGAGCTGTTTTTT. This sequence encodes CASSLVRTSVAGELFF.

This clonotype was detected only a few times. The V and J genes are TRBV20-1 and TRBJ2-2, with unresolved D. The CDR3 length is 12 residues. The germline V gene has CDR1 DFQATT and CDR2 SNEGSKA (reference sequence). Trimming took off 5 bases at V and 4 bases at J, with 8 bases between the two ends. The CDR3 region has the DNA TGCAGTGCTGAGCGAGGCACCGGGGAGCTGTTTTTT. Protein product: CSAERGTGELFF.

There are a few counts of this clonotype. The J gene is TRBJ2-5, the V gene TRBV10-3, with 12 bases lining up with TRBD1. The CDR3 loop spans 16 amino acids. CDR1 is ENHRY, CDR2 SYGVKD, per germline. V lost 3 bases and J lost 5; bases outside the gene matches: 7. CDR3 residues: CAISDGTGGGKETQYF. The CDR3 DNA follows: TGTGCCATCAGTGACGGGACAGGGGGCGGGAAGGAGACCCAGTACTTC.

This clonotype has a count of ten or more. This chain links TRBV29-1 with TRBJ1-1; D remains ambiguous. The CDR3 contains 13 residues. Germline CDR1 and CDR2: SQVTM and ANQGSEA. V gave up 0 bases and J gave up 1 base, with 6 bases separating them. The CDR3 spells CSVEDGRNTEAFF. The CDR3 coding sequence is TGCAGCGTTGAAGATGGGAGGAACACTGAAGCTTTCTTT.

The sample holds a few counts of this clonotype. CDR3 sequence: CASSSSWEFLRAGLGGLEAFF. CDR3 nucleotide sequence: TGTGCCAGCAGCTCCTCTTGGGAGTTCTTGCGAGCGGGACTAGGGGGGCTTGAAGCTTTCTTT. The chain carries TRBV6-2 or TRBV6-3 and TRBJ1-1; the D gene is possibly TRBD1 (6 bases). Trimming took off 6 bases at V and 7 bases at J, with 39 bases between the two ends. This CDR3 contains 21 residues. Germline lookup yields CDR1 MNHEY and CDR2 SVGEGT.

At least ten counts were recorded for this clonotype. The V gene is TRBV27, the J gene TRBJ2-4, with 8 bases lining up with TRBD1. Germline V gene lookup returns CDR1 MNHEY and CDR2 SMNVEV (reference sequence). V shed 5 bases and J 6 bases; nucleotides not matched to a gene: 6. The CDR3 length is 14 residues. CDR3 in amino acids: CASSGRGPGNIQYF. The CDR3 coding sequence is TGTGCCAGCAGTGGCAGGGGGCCTGGAAACATTCAGTACTTC.

J is TRBJ2-2 and V is TRBV6-6; 11 bases agree with TRBD2. CDR1 and CDR2 (germline): MNHNY, SVGAGI (reference sequence). Trimming removed 6 bases from V and 5 bases from J; junction bases left unmatched: 8. The CDR3 covers 16 residues. This CDR3 reads CASSTSGGSWTGELFF. The CDR3 nucleotides are TGTGCCAGCAGCACTAGCGGGGGCTCTTGGACCGGGGAGCTGTTTTTT.